This is a list of T cell receptor beta chains from one sample in a study of T cells in Graves' hyperthyroidism and ophthalmopathy. Each CDR3 protein is one row after TCRdb ran MiXCR on the multiplex PCR reads. The sample contains 250,000 to 350,000 distinct CDR3 sequences, about 15% of which appear only once. The sample was blood. Receptor source: a man in his thirties or forties with Graves' hyperthyroidism. CDR3s include the opening cysteine and the closing phenylalanine or tryptophan. The D gene is left open where the match is weak. Part of the rows lack a size; the others show once, few, many or a class for expanded clones.

size	D	V	J	DNA	CDR3
many	-	TRBV2	TRBJ2-5	TGTGCCAGCAGTGAAGTGGCGCGACAAGAGACCCAGTACTTC	CASSEVARQETQYF
many	-	TRBV30	TRBJ2-7	TGTGCCTGGGAACGGGGGCCCTACGAGCAGTACTTC	CAWERGPYEQYF
many	-	TRBV7-9	TRBJ1-1	TGTGCCAGCAGCTTATTCGACAGTACTACTGAAGCTTTCTTT	CASSLFDSTTEAFF
-	-	TRBV4-2	TRBJ2-2	TGTGCCAGCAGCCGAGAACGGGTAACCGGGGAGCTGTTTTTT	CASSRERVTGELFF
many	-	TRBV18	TRBJ1-1	TGTGCCAGCTCACCGGGTCGTTACACTGAAGCTTTCTTT	CASSPGRYTEAFF
-	TRBD2	TRBV19	TRBJ2-3	TGTGCCAGTAGTATAGTGGGCGGGAGTAGTCCGCCCGATACGCAGTATTTT	CASSIVGGSSPPDTQYF
many	-	TRBV30	TRBJ2-1	TGTGCCTGGAGCCGGAGCGGTTACAATGAGCAGTTCTTC	CAWSRSGYNEQFF
many	-	TRBV7-8	TRBJ2-1	TGTGCCAGCAAAAGGATGGCGGGACGCTACAATGAGCAGTTCTTC	CASKRMAGRYNEQFF
-	TRBD2	TRBV30	TRBJ2-7	TGTGCCTGGAGCGGGAGGGCCTCCTACGAGCAGTACTTC	CAWSGRASYEQYF
many	-	TRBV2	TRBJ1-1	TGTGCCAGCAGTGAGGGACGGACTGTACTGAAAGCTTTCTTT	CASSEGRTVLKAFF
-	-	TRBV7-9	TRBJ2-7	TGTGCCAGCAGCTCGACAGGGAGGGGACCCTACGAGCAGTACTTC	CASSSTGRGPYEQYF
many	-	TRBV18	TRBJ1-2	TGTGCCAGCTCACACGGGTCAAACTATGGCTACACCTTC	CASSHGSNYGYTF
-	TRBD2	TRBV11-2	TRBJ2-3	TGTGCCAGCAGCTTAGGGTGGGGACTAGCAAGGGGGGATACGCAGTATTTT	CASSLGWGLARGDTQYF
-	TRBD2	TRBV29-1	TRBJ2-3	TGCAGCGTTGAAGATGGACTAGCGGGAAGCACAGATGCGCAGTATTTT	CSVEDGLAGSTDAQYF